The 13 T cell receptor beta chains below all came from one sample that was sequenced in a study of blood T cell repertoires in COVID-19. Sequenced by immunoSEQ multiplex PCR; TCRdb stores in-frame clones only, minus some. The profile covers 140,000 or so clones, with around 90% appearing a single time and around 1.9% taken by the ten largest. Sequencing was carried out using peripheral blood. Every receptor here comes from a man between 65 and 85 years old with acute or convalescent COVID-19.

This chain joins TRBV9 and TRBJ2-1; 15 nucleotides line up with TRBD2. CDR3 length: 19 amino acids. Germline assignment: CDR1 SGDLS and CDR2 YYNGEE. V trimming: 0 bases; J trimming: 4 bases; junction bases outside the gene matches: 8. CDR3: CASSVAVGGLAGGYNEQFF. The CDR3 DNA reads TGTGCCAGCAGCGTAGCGGTCGGAGGACTAGCGGGAGGGTACAATGAGCAGTTCTTC.

The genes are TRBV2 and TRBJ1-6; perhaps TRBD1 as D (6 bases). This CDR3 is 16 amino acids long. Germline V gene sequence: CDR1 SNHLY, CDR2 FYNNEI. V was pared by 5 bases and J by 6 bases, with 17 bases between. CDR3 in DNA: TGTGCCAGCAGTCTTAATATTGGACAGATTAATTCACCCCTCCACTTT. Translating it yields CASSLNIGQINSPLHF.

The genes are TRBV7-8 and TRBJ1-2, with D hard to call. There are 13 residues in the CDR3. The germline V gene encodes CDR1 SGHVS and CDR2 FQNEAQ. V gave up 2 bases and J gave up 4 bases, with 8 bases separating them. The CDR3 sequence: CASSLRVAYGYTF. CDR3 nucleotides: TGTGCCAGCAGCTTACGGGTGGCCTATGGCTACACCTTC.

The chain is built from TRBV5-5 and TRBJ2-5; 8 nucleotides match TRBD1. Per germline, CDR1 SGHKS and CDR2 YYEKEE (reference sequence). This CDR3 spans 13 amino acids. J was trimmed by 4 bases and V by 1 base; bases with no gene match: 0. The CDR3 here is CASSLTGGETQYF. The CDR3 nucleotides read TGTGCCAGCAGCTTGACAGGGGGAGAGACCCAGTACTTC.

DNA of the CDR3: TGTGCCAGCAGGCCCGGGACTACAGCCTACGAGCAGTACTTC. It specifies CASRPGTTAYEQYF. The chain uses TRBV7-8 and TRBJ2-7, with 7 bases matching TRBD2. Germline assignment: CDR1 SGHVS and CDR2 FQNEAQ. CDR3 length: 14 residues. Trimming cost V 6 bases and J 2 bases; bases outside gene matches: 7. Full variable domain (rest looked up from reference TRBV7-8 and TRBJ2-7): GAGVSQSPRYKVAKRGQDVALRCDPISGHVSLFWYQQALGQGPEFLTYFQNEAQLDKSGLPSDRFFAERPEGSVSTLKIQRTQQEDSAVYLCASRPGTTAYEQYFGPGTRLTVT.

This chain joins TRBV20-1 and TRBJ1-1; 8 positions agree with TRBD1. Germline V gene sequence: CDR1 DFQATT, CDR2 SNEGSKA (reference sequence). The CDR3 runs 11 residues. In DNA, the CDR3 is TGCAGGGGACAGGCGAACACTGAAGCTTTCTTT. This sequence encodes CRGQANTEAFF.

The chain employs TRBV18 and TRBJ1-2; a possible D gene is TRBD1 (6 bases). V was clipped by 2 bases and J by 0 bases, with 10 bases between them. This CDR3 spans 15 amino acids. The germline gives CDR1 KGHSH, CDR2 LQKENI. The CDR3 DNA sequence: TGTGCCAGCTCACCAACAGGGTTAGCTAACTATGGCTACACCTTC. As protein: CASSPTGLANYGYTF.

V gene TRBV5-1 combines with J gene TRBJ2-5; 14 positions agree with TRBD2. Germline V gene sequence: CDR1 SGHRS, CDR2 YFSETQ. V gave up 5 bases and J gave up 4 bases; unmatched junction bases: 7. CDR3 size: 16 residues. CDR3 residues: CASSRNGLAGGETQYF. CDR3 coding DNA: TGCGCCAGCAGTCGAAACGGACTAGCGGGAGGAGAGACCCAGTACTTC.

This clone was observed a few times. The V call is TRBV28, the J call TRBJ1-5, with a weak D call TRBD1 (5 bases). Trimming removed 2 bases from V and 5 bases from J, with 13 bases in between. CDR1 and CDR2 from the germline V gene are MDHEN and SYDVKM. The CDR3 contains 15 residues. The DNA of the CDR3 is TGTGCCAGCAGTTTAATGGGGGGAAGGCATCAGCCCCAGCATTTT. This codes for CASSLMGGRHQPQHF.

This clone has more than one count but fewer than ten. This chain connects TRBV5-6 to TRBJ1-4; D is unclear. Germline V CDR1 and CDR2: SGHDT, YYEEEE. Trimming took off 4 bases at V and 4 bases at J, with 8 bases between the two ends. This CDR3 region has 13 residues. DNA of the CDR3: TGTGCCAGCAGCACGGGGTTTAATGAAAAACTGTTTTTT. Its protein is CASSTGFNEKLFF.

This chain links TRBV7-9 with TRBJ2-3, with D perhaps TRBD2 (5 bases). CDR1 and CDR2 from the germline V gene are SEHNR and FQNEAQ (reference sequence). V was shortened by 2 bases and J by 0 bases, with 9 bases between the two germline ends. This CDR3 spans 15 amino acids. The CDR3 sequence is CASSLNGISTDTQYF. CDR3 DNA sequence: TGTGCCAGCAGCTTAAACGGGATCAGCACAGATACGCAGTATTTT.

The chain is built from TRBV19 and TRBJ1-5, with D uncertain. This CDR3 contains 13 residues. Germline V gives CDR1 LNHDA, CDR2 SQIVND (reference sequence). V gave up 3 bases and J gave up 4 bases, with 7 bases separating them. The chain's CDR3 is CASSISLNQPQHF. The CDR3 DNA follows: TGTGCCAGTAGTATTAGCCTTAATCAGCCCCAGCATTTT.

The rearrangement joins TRBV6-5 to TRBJ2-5; D is perhaps TRBD1 (5 bases). CDR3 length: 12 residues. Trimming shortened V by 8 bases and J by 2 bases, and 9 bases separated the two germline ends. In germline, CDR1 is MNHEY, CDR2 SVGAGI. CDR3 in amino acids: CASLRQQETQYF. CDR3 coding DNA: TGTGCCAGCCTGCGACAGCAAGAGACCCAGTACTTC.